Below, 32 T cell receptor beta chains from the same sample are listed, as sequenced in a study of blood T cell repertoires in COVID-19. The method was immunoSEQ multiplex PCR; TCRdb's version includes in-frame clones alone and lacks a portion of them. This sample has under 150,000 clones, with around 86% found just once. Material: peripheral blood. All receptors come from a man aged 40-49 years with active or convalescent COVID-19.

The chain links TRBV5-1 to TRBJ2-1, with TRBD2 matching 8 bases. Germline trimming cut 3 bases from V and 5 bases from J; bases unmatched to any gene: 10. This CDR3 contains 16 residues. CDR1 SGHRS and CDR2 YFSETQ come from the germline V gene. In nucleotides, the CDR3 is TGCGCCAGCAGCTCCTTAGCGGGGAGTCCTCACAATGAGCAGTTCTTC. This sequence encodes CASSSLAGSPHNEQFF. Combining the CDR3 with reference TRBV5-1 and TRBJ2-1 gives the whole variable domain KAGVTQTPRYLIKTRGQQVTLSCSPISGHRSVSWYQQTPGQGLQFLFEYFSETQRNKGNFPGRFSGRQFSNSRSEMNVSTLELGDSALYLCASSSLAGSPHNEQFFGPGTRLTVL.

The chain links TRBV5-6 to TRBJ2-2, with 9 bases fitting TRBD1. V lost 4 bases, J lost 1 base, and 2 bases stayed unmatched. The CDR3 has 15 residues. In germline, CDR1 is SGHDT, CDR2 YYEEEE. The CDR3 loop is CASSQGQGNTGELFF. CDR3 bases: TGTGCCAGCAGCCAGGGACAGGGGAACACCGGGGAGCTGTTTTTT.

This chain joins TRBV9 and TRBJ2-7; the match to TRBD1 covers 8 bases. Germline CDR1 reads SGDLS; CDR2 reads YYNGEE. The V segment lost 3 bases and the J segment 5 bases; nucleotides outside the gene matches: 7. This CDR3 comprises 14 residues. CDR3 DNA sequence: TGTGCCAGCAGCGCACGGACAGGGTCAGACGAGCAGTACTTC. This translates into CASSARTGSDEQYF.

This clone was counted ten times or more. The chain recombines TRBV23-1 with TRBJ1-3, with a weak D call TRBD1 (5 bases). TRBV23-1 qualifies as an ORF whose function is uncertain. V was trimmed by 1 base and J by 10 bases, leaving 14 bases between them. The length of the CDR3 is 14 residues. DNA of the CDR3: TGCGCCAGCAGTCAATTGACGGGGGAGGGGACCATATATTTT. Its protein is CASSQLTGEGTIYF.

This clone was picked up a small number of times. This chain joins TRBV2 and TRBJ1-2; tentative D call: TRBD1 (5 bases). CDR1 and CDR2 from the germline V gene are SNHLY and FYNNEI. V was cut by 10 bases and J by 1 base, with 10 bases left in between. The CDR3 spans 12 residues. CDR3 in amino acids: CATQTDNYGYTF. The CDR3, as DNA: TGTGCCACACAGACAGATAACTATGGCTACACCTTC. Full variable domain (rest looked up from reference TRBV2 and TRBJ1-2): EPEVTQTPSHQVTQMGQEVILRCVPISNHLYFYWYRQILGQKVEFLVSFYNNEISEKSEIFDDQFSVERPDGSNFTLKIRSTKLEDSAMYFCATQTDNYGYTFGSGTRLTVV.

In nucleotides, the CDR3 is TGCAGCGTCAACAGGGGAGGTGGCTACACCTTC. Translating it yields CSVNRGGGYTF. The V call is TRBV29-1, the J call TRBJ1-2, with 7 bases lining up with TRBD1. J gave up 7 bases and V 6 bases, and 5 bases lay outside the gene matches. This CDR3 has 11 amino acids. The germline V gene has CDR1 SQVTM and CDR2 ANQGSEA.

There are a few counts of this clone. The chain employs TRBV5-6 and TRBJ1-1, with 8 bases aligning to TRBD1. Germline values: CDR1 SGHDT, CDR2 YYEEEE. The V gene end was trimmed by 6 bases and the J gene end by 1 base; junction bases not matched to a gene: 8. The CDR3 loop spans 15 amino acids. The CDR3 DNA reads TGTGCCAGCACCGGAGACAGGGGTCGGAACACTGAAGCTTTCTTT. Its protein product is CASTGDRGRNTEAFF.

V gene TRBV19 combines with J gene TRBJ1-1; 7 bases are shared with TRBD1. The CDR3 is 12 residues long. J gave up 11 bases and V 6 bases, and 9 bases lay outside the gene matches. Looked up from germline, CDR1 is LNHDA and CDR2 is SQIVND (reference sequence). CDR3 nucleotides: TGTGCCAGTAGACTTACAGGGGTCGGTGCTTTCTTT. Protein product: CASRLTGVGAFF.

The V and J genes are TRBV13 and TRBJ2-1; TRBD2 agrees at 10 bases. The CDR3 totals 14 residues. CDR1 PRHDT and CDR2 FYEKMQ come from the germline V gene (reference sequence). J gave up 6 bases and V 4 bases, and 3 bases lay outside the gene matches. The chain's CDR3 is CASSSGLAFNEQFF. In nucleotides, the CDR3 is TGTGCCAGCAGCTCGGGACTAGCGTTCAATGAGCAGTTCTTC.

CDR3 nucleotide sequence: TGTGCCAGCAGCCTAGGACTGGCGTACACAGATACGCAGTATTTT. It specifies CASSLGLAYTDTQYF. The chain couples TRBV7-3 to TRBJ2-3; D possibly corresponds to TRBD2 (5 bases). The CDR3 is made up of 15 amino acids. Per germline, CDR1 SGHTA and CDR2 FQGTGA. V lost 5 bases to trimming and J lost 2 bases, with 14 bases between them.

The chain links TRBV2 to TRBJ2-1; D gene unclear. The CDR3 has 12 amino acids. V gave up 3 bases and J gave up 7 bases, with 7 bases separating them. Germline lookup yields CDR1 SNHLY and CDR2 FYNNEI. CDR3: CASSDRGNEQFF. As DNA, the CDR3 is TGTGCCAGCAGTGATAGAGGTAATGAGCAGTTCTTC.

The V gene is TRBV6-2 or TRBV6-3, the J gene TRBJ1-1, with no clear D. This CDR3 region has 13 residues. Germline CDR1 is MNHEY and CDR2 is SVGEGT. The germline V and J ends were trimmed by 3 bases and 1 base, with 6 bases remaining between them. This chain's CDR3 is CASSYRGNTEAFF. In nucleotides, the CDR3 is TGTGCCAGCAGTTATCGAGGGAACACTGAAGCTTTCTTT.

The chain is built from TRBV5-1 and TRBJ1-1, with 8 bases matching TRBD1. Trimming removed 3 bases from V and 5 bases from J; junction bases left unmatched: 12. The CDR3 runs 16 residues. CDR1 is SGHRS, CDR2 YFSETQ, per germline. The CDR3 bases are TGCGCCAGCAGCTCCCAGCGACAGGGGATAGGAACTGAAGCTTTCTTT. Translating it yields CASSSQRQGIGTEAFF.

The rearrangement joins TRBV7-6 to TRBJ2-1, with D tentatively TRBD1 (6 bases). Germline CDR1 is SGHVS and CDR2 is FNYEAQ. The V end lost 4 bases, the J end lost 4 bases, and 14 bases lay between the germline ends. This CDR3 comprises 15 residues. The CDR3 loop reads CASSSRTAPYNEQFF. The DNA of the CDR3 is TGTGCCAGCAGCTCCCGGACAGCGCCGTACAATGAGCAGTTCTTC.

CDR3 in amino acids: CASSRRGGSNYGYTF. The DNA for the CDR3 is TGTGCCAGCAGCCGCCGGGGGGGATCTAACTATGGCTACACCTTC. V is TRBV3-1 (or the pseudogene TRBV3-2) and J is TRBJ1-2, with a possible D match to TRBD1 (5 bases). V dropped 4 bases and J dropped 0 bases, with 12 bases sitting between them. Germline CDR1 reads LGHDT; CDR2 reads YNNKEL (reference sequence). The CDR3 contains 15 residues.

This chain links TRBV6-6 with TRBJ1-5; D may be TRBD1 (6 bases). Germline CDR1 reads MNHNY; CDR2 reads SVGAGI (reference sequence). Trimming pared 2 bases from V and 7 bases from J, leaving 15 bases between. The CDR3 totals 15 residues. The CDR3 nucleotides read TGTGCCAGCAGTTACGACGGGGGGCCAGGGCAGCCCCAGCATTTT. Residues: CASSYDGGPGQPQHF.

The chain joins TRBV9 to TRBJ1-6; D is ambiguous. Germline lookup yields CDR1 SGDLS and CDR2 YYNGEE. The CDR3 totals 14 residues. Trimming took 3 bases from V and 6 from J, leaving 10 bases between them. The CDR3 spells CASSAFFSNSPLHF. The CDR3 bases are TGTGCCAGCAGCGCCTTTTTCTCTAATTCACCCCTCCACTTT.

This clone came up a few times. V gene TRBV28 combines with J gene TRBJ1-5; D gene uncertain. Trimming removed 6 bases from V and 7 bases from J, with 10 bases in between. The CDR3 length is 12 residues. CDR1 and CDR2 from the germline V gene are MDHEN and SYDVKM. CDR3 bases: TGTGCCAGCAGGAACTTTCCCCAGCCCCAGCATTTT. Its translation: CASRNFPQPQHF.

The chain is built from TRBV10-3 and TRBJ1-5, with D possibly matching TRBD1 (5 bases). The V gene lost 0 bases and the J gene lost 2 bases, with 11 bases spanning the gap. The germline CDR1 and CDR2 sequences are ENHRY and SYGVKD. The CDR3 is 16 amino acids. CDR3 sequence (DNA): TGTGCCATCAGTGAGTCGACGCCGGGGGGCAATCAGCCCCAGCATTTT. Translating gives CAISESTPGGNQPQHF.

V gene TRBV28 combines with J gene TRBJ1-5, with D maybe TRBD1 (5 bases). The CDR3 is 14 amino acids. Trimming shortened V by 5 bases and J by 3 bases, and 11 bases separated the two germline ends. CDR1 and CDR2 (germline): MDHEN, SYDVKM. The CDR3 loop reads CASSQTVTNQPQHF. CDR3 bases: TGTGCCAGCAGTCAGACAGTGACCAATCAGCCCCAGCATTTT.

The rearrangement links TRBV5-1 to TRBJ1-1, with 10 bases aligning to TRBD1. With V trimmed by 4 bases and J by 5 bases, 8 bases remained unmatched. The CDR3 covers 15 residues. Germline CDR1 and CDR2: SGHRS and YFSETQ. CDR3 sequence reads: CASSGSGQGRTEAFF. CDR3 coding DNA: TGCGCCAGCAGCGGATCGGGACAGGGGAGGACTGAAGCTTTCTTT.

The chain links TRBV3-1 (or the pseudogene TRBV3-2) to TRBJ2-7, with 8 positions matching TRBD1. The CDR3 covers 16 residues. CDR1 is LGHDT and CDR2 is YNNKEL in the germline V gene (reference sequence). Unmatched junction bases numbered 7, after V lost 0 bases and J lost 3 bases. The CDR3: CASSQDAGQGFYEQYF. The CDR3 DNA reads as TGTGCCAGCAGCCAAGACGCCGGACAGGGCTTCTACGAGCAGTACTTC.

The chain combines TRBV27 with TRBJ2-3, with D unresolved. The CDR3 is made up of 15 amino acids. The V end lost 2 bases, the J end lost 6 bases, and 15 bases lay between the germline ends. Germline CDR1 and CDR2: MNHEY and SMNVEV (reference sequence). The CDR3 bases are TGTGCCAGCAGTTTAGTGACGGCGCCGCGGGATACGCAGTATTTT. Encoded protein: CASSLVTAPRDTQYF.

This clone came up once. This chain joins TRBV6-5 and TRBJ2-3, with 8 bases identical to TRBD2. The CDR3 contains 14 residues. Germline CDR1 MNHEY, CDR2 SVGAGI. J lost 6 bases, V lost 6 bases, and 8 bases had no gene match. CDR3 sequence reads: CASSSAGEWDTQYF. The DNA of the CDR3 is TGTGCCAGCAGCTCAGCGGGGGAGTGGGATACGCAGTATTTT.

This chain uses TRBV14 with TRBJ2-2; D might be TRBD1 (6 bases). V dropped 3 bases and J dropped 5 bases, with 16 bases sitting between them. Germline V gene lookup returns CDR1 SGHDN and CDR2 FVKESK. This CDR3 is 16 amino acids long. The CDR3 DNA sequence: TGTGCCAGCAGCCAGCAGGTGCGAAGGGGGACCGGGGAGCTGTTTTTT. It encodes CASSQQVRRGTGELFF. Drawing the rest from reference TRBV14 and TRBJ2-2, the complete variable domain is EAGVTQFPSHSVIEKGQTVTLRCDPISGHDNLYWYRRVMGKEIKFLLHFVKESKQDESGMPNNRFLAERTGGTYSTLKVQPAELEDSGVYFCASSQQVRRGTGELFFGEGSRLTVL.

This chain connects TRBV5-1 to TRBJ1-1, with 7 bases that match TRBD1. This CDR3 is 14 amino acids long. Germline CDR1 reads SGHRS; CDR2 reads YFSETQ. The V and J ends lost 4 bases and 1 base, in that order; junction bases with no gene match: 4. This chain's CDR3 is CASSSRGTNTEAFF. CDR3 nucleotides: TGCGCCAGCAGCAGCAGGGGGACGAACACTGAAGCTTTCTTT.

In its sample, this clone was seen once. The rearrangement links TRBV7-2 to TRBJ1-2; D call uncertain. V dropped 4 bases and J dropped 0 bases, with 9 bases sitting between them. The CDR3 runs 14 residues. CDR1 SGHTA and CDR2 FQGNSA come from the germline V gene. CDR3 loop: CASSYYSSNYGYTF. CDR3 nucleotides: TGTGCCAGCAGCTATTACAGCTCTAACTATGGCTACACCTTC.

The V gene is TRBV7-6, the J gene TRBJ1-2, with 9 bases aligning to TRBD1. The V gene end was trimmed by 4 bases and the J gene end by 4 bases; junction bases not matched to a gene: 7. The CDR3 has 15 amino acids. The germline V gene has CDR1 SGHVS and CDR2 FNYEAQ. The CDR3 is CASSSPGQGIYGYTF. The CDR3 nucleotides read TGTGCCAGCAGCTCACCGGGACAGGGCATCTATGGCTACACCTTC.

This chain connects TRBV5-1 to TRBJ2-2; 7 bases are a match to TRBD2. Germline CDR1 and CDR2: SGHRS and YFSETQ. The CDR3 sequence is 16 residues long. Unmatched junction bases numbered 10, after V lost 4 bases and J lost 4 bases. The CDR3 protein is CASSAGGTVPTGELFF. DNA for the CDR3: TGCGCCAGCAGCGCCGGGGGGACCGTCCCCACCGGGGAGCTGTTTTTT.

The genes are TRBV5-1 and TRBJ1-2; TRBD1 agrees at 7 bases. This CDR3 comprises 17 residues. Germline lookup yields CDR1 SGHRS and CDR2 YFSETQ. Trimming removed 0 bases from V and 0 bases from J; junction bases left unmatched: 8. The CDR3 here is CASSLGRTGRANYGYTF. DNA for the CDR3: TGCGCCAGCAGCTTGGGTCGGACAGGCCGAGCTAACTATGGCTACACCTTC. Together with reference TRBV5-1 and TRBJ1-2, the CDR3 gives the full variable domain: KAGVTQTPRYLIKTRGQQVTLSCSPISGHRSVSWYQQTPGQGLQFLFEYFSETQRNKGNFPGRFSGRQFSNSRSEMNVSTLELGDSALYLCASSLGRTGRANYGYTFGSGTRLTVV.

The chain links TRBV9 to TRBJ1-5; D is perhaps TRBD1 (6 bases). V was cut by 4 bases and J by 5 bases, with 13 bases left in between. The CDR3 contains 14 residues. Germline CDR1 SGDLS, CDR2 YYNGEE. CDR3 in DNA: TGTGCCAGCAGCTCCCGGGACATCTATCAGCCCCAGCATTTT. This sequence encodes CASSSRDIYQPQHF.

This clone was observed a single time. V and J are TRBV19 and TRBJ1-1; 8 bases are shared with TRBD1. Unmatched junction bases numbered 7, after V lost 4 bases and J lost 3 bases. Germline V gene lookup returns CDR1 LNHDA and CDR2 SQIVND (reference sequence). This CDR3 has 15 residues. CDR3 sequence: CASSTTGDRYTEAFF. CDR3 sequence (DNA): TGTGCCAGTAGTACGACAGGGGACAGATACACTGAAGCTTTCTTT.